This T cell receptor beta chain appears in the sequencing data of a study of Ad26.COV2.S vaccination and SARS-CoV-2 variants. TCRdb's table, derived via immunoSEQ multiplex PCR, lists solely in-frame clones and lacks some. The sample lists about 420,000 clones, 88% seen once, with about 4% in the top ten. Treatment of the sample: some 20 received Ad26.COV2.S at low or high dose, single or two shots; 5 received placebo; per-sample allocation not given. Each sample was drawn 63 days after the first injection (of vaccine or placebo). The CDR3 loop spans 12 amino acids. Germline V gives CDR1 MNHEY, CDR2 SVGEGT. Trimming stripped 4 bases from V and 3 bases from J, with 6 bases between.

Material: peripheral blood, obtained in a trial of Ad26.COV2.S vaccine versus placebo. The TCR comes from a person between 18 and 65 years old who received the Ad26.COV2.S COVID-19 vaccine or a placebo. The chain joins TRBV6-2 or TRBV6-3 to TRBJ1-2; no firm D call. The CDR3 reads CASSSGHYGYTF. CDR3 bases: TGTGCCAGCAGTTCCGGACACTATGGCTACACCTTC.